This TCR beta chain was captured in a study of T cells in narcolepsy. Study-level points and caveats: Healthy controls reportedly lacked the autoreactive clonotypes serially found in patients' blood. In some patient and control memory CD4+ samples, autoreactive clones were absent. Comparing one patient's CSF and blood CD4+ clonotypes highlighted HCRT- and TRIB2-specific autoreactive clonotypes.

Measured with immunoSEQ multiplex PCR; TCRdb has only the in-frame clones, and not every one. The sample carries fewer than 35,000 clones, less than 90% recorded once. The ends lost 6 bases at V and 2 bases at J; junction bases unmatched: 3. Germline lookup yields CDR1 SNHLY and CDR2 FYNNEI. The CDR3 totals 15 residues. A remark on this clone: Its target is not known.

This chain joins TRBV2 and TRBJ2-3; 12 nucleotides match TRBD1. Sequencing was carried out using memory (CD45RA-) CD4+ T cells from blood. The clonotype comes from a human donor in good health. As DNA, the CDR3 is TGTGCCAGCAGGGGGGACAGGGGGCACACAGATACGCAGTATTTT. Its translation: CASRGDRGHTDTQYF.